These 25 T cell receptor beta chains share one sample of origin, sequenced in a study of T cells after yellow fever vaccination. TCRdb re-called the 5' RACE reads with MiXCR, one entry per CDR3 protein. Of some 350,000 distinct CDR3 sequences in the sample, roughly 8.7% were seen once. Sequencing used PBMCs, obtained on the day of the first yellow fever vaccination. The receptors originated from a man aged 18-30 years who received the YFV17D yellow fever vaccine.

This clonotype was detected ten times or more. The chain combines TRBV6-5 with TRBJ1-5, with D perhaps matching TRBD1 (6 bases). Germline V gene data show CDR1 as MNHEY and CDR2 as SVGAGI. The CDR3 is 15 residues long. Trimming removed 0 bases from V and 7 bases from J, with 13 bases in between. DNA for the CDR3: TGTGCCAGCAGTTACTCAGCAGGGGCAAGCCAGCCCCAGCATTTT. Encoded protein: CASSYSAGASQPQHF.

This clonotype turned up a few times. The J gene is TRBJ2-3, the V gene TRBV5-1, with 11 bases matching TRBD1. The CDR3 totals 15 residues. Trimming removed 4 bases from V and 3 bases from J; junction bases left unmatched: 4. CDR1 is SGHRS, CDR2 YFSETQ, per germline. CDR3 sequence reads: CASSAGTGGTDTQYF. DNA for the CDR3: TGCGCCAGCAGCGCCGGGACAGGGGGAACAGATACGCAGTATTTT.

This rearrangement joins TRBV10-3 to TRBJ2-1; the D gene is possibly TRBD1 (6 bases). The germline CDR1 and CDR2 sequences are ENHRY and SYGVKD. The CDR3 spans 15 residues. The ends were cut back, 6 bases at V and 0 bases at J, with 12 bases in the middle. CDR3: CAIRDPGVSYNEQFF. In DNA, the CDR3 is TGTGCCATCAGGGACCCAGGGGTCTCCTACAATGAGCAGTTCTTC.

J is TRBJ1-1 and V is TRBV6-1, with D possibly being TRBD1 (6 bases). CDR1 and CDR2 from the germline V gene are MNHNS and SASEGT. This CDR3 has 15 residues. V lost 8 bases and J 1 base, leaving 17 bases between the germline ends. This CDR3 is CASARRVGANTEAFF. CDR3 sequence (DNA): TGTGCCAGCGCTCGGCGGGTGGGGGCGAACACTGAAGCTTTCTTT.

This clonotype showed up many times. V is TRBV21-1 and J is TRBJ1-6; the table's D call, TRBD1, has no DNA check behind it. TRBV21-1 corresponds to a pseudogene. The CDR3 length is 13 residues. Here the CDR3 DNA reads TGTGCCAGCAGCCCCAGGGGTAATTCACCCCTCCACTTT. This gives the protein CASSPRGNSPLHF.

This clonotype was counted a few times. The rearrangement joins TRBV6-1 to TRBJ1-1; D not resolved. Looked up from germline, CDR1 is MNHNS and CDR2 is SASEGT. V dropped 8 bases and J dropped 3 bases, with 13 bases sitting between them. The CDR3 consists of 13 residues. Here the CDR3 reads CASQNHPDTEAFF. CDR3 nucleotides: TGTGCCAGCCAGAACCACCCGGACACTGAAGCTTTCTTT.

This clonotype occurred many times. The rearrangement joins TRBV11-2 to TRBJ2-5; TRBD2 is a possible D gene (7 bases). Germline V gene data show CDR1 as SGHAT and CDR2 as FQNNGV. Trimming left V 5 bases short and J 1 base short, with 17 bases between. The CDR3 loop spans 16 amino acids. In DNA form, the CDR3 reads TGTGCCAGCAGCCCAGAGGGGGGGCGCCTCCAAGAGACCCAGTACTTC. It translates to CASSPEGGRLQETQYF.

The sample holds a few counts of this clonotype. V is TRBV30 and J is TRBJ2-7; TRBD1 matches at 11 bases. Germline V gives CDR1 GTSNPN, CDR2 SVGIG (reference sequence). The CDR3 loop spans 15 amino acids. Trimming cost V 4 bases and J 7 bases; bases outside gene matches: 12. The chain's CDR3 is CAWNQRDRGIMEQYF. The CDR3 DNA reads TGTGCCTGGAACCAAAGGGACAGGGGGATTATGGAGCAGTACTTC. Supplemented by reference TRBV30 and TRBJ2-7, the full variable domain reads SQTIHQWPATLVQPVGSPLSLECTVEGTSNPNLYWYRQAAGRGLQLLFYSVGIGQISSEVPQNLSASRPQDRQFILSSKKLLLSDSGFYLCAWNQRDRGIMEQYFGPGTRLTVT.

The V gene is TRBV10-3, the J gene TRBJ1-2, with TRBD1 as a possible D gene (6 bases). The V gene lost 3 bases and the J gene lost 2 bases, with 25 bases spanning the gap. Germline values: CDR1 ENHRY, CDR2 SYGVKD. The CDR3 is 19 amino acids. CDR3 nucleotides: TGTGCCATCAGTGATAGGGGGGGGGGCCGGACCCCAGAAAACTATGGCTACACCTTC. It is translated as CAISDRGGGRTPENYGYTF.

The rearrangement joins TRBV5-1 to TRBJ2-3; D is unclear. The CDR3 loop spans 11 amino acids. V was clipped by 4 bases and J by 4 bases, with 4 bases between them. Germline assignment: CDR1 SGHRS and CDR2 YFSETQ. In DNA form, the CDR3 reads TGCGCCAGCAGCGGCCCAGATACGCAGTATTTT. It translates to CASSGPDTQYF.

The chain has TRBV19 and TRBJ2-2; 7 positions agree with TRBD1. Trimming at V came to 5 bases and at J to 8 bases, leaving 14 bases not matched to a gene. CDR3 size: 16 residues. CDR1 is LNHDA, CDR2 SQIVND, per germline (reference sequence). The CDR3 nucleotides are TGTGCCAGTAGTTCATACACAGGGGCCAGGGGTGGGGAGCTGTTTTTT. Encoded protein: CASSSYTGARGGELFF.

This clonotype was seen at least ten times. The chain couples TRBV27 to TRBJ2-1; 9 positions match TRBD2. This CDR3 has 16 amino acids. CDR1 is MNHEY and CDR2 is SMNVEV in the germline V gene (reference sequence). V trimming: 3 bases; J trimming: 11 bases; junction bases outside the gene matches: 14. The CDR3 protein is CASSFLAGGDPGKQFF. CDR3 nucleotide sequence: TGTGCCAGCAGTTTTTTGGCGGGGGGGGACCCCGGGAAGCAGTTCTTC.

V gene TRBV19 combines with J gene TRBJ2-1, with 9 bases fitting TRBD2. This CDR3 region has 16 residues. Germline trimming cut 8 bases from V and 8 bases from J; bases unmatched to any gene: 16. Germline V lookup: CDR1 LNHDA, CDR2 SQIVND (reference sequence). CDR3 region: CASSPLWGGGADEQFF. The CDR3 DNA follows: TGTGCCAGTTCCCCGCTCTGGGGCGGGGGGGCGGATGAGCAGTTCTTC.

V usage is TRBV6-5 and J usage is TRBJ2-4; a weak D match, TRBD1 (6 bases). With 4 bases removed from V and 1 base from J, the gap between germline ends came to 14 bases. Germline loops: CDR1 MNHEY, CDR2 SVGAGI. The CDR3 loop spans 16 amino acids. CDR3 sequence: CASSSTGPVAKNIQYF. In DNA form, the CDR3 reads TGTGCCAGCAGTTCGACAGGTCCGGTGGCCAAAAACATTCAGTACTTC.

Only a few counts were recorded for this clonotype. The rearrangement uses TRBV5-6 and TRBJ2-3; D not certain. The germline V gene has CDR1 SGHDT and CDR2 YYEEEE. V was pared by 4 bases and J by 5 bases, with 11 bases between. The CDR3 consists of 13 residues. In nucleotides, the CDR3 is TGTGCCAGCAGCCTCTATTCCCGAGATACGCAGTATTTT. Its protein is CASSLYSRDTQYF.

Ten or more counts support this clonotype. V usage is TRBV7-2 and J usage is TRBJ2-3; maybe TRBD2 (5 bases). V was shortened by 4 bases and J by 4 bases, with 9 bases between the two germline ends. CDR3 size: 13 residues. CDR1 SGHTA and CDR2 FQGNSA come from the germline V gene. CDR3 DNA sequence: TGTGCCAGCAGCTCGGGCGGGTCAGATACGCAGTATTTT. This translates into CASSSGGSDTQYF.

The table lists this clonotype with a few counts. J is TRBJ1-1 and V is TRBV7-3; D is uncertain. Trimming removed 3 bases at V and 2 bases at J, with 10 bases between. The CDR3 covers 14 residues. CDR1 is SGHTA, CDR2 FQGTGA, per germline. CDR3: CASSLGSINTEAFF. Written as DNA, the CDR3 is TGTGCCAGCAGCTTGGGGTCTATTAACACTGAAGCTTTCTTT.

This clonotype was counted a few times. The chain employs TRBV19 and TRBJ1-5, with a weak D call TRBD1 (5 bases). Looked up from germline, CDR1 is LNHDA and CDR2 is SQIVND (reference sequence). Trimming left V 7 bases short and J 7 bases short, with 17 bases between. The CDR3 has 14 residues. CDR3: CASNPGKIRQPQHF. The DNA of the CDR3 is TGTGCCAGTAATCCAGGGAAGATACGGCAGCCCCAGCATTTT.

The chain is built from TRBV20-1 and TRBJ1-5; D uncertain. The CDR3 is 14 residues long. Germline lookup yields CDR1 DFQATT and CDR2 SNEGSKA (reference sequence). V shed 3 bases and J shed 5 bases, with 14 bases lying between them. The CDR3 reads CSARGDIRDQPQHF. Written as DNA, the CDR3 is TGCAGTGCTAGGGGCGACATAAGGGATCAGCCCCAGCATTTT.

This clonotype appeared a few times. The chain employs TRBV10-3 and TRBJ1-5, with D unclear. Trimming took off 9 bases at V and 1 base at J, with 10 bases between the two ends. CDR1 and CDR2 from the germline V gene are ENHRY and SYGVKD. The CDR3 covers 13 residues. The CDR3 bases are TGTGCCATAAGACAAGACAGCAATCAGCCCCAGCATTTT. Its protein product is CAIRQDSNQPQHF.

This clonotype showed up many times. This rearrangement joins TRBV27 to TRBJ1-2, with a tentative D call TRBD1 (6 bases). Germline V gene sequence: CDR1 MNHEY, CDR2 SMNVEV (reference sequence). The CDR3 is made up of 14 amino acids. Trimming removed 9 bases at V and 5 bases at J, with 19 bases between. CDR3 DNA sequence: TGTGCCAGTACTCCTCGAACAGGGTCGTATGGCTACACCTTC. As protein: CASTPRTGSYGYTF.

This clonotype was detected many times. The chain couples TRBV7-9 to TRBJ2-7; 8 positions match TRBD1. The CDR3 is made up of 15 amino acids. The germline CDR1 and CDR2 sequences are SEHNR and FQNEAQ (reference sequence). V was clipped by 5 bases and J by 1 base; unmatched bases: 7. CDR3 region: CASSAGTGLSYEQYV. The CDR3 DNA is TGTGCCAGCAGCGCCGGGACAGGCCTTTCCTACGAGCAGTACGTC.

This clonotype has only a few counts. The CDR3 nucleotides are TGTGCCAGCAGCTCTCAGGGCCTGGGAGCTTTCTTT. Its translation: CASSSQGLGAFF. This sequence joins TRBV11-2 and TRBJ1-1; D is possibly TRBD1 (5 bases). Germline assignment: CDR1 SGHAT and CDR2 FQNNGV. This CDR3 comprises 12 residues. Trimming took off 4 bases at V and 10 bases at J, with 13 bases between the two ends.

This clonotype has a handful of counts. The chain combines TRBV2 with TRBJ1-1; D gene unclear. V was cut by 6 bases and J by 5 bases, with 13 bases left in between. Per the germline V gene, CDR1 is SNHLY and CDR2 is FYNNEI. The CDR3 length is 13 residues. DNA for the CDR3: TGTGCCAGCAGGTTACAGCTAAGAACTGAAGCTTTCTTT. This translates into CASRLQLRTEAFF. Using reference TRBV2 and TRBJ1-1 for the parts outside the CDR3, the full variable domain is EPEVTQTPSHQVTQMGQEVILRCVPISNHLYFYWYRQILGQKVEFLVSFYNNEISEKSEIFDDQFSVERPDGSNFTLKIRSTKLEDSAMYFCASRLQLRTEAFFGQGTRLTVV.

This clonotype was picked up many times. The DNA for the CDR3 is TGTGCCAGCTCTCGGGGGACAGGGGAGTTCTACGAGCAGTACGTC. As protein: CASSRGTGEFYEQYV. The rearrangement joins TRBV18 to TRBJ2-7; 10 nucleotides line up with TRBD1. Per the germline V gene, CDR1 is KGHSH and CDR2 is LQKENI. CDR3 length: 15 amino acids. V dropped 6 bases and J dropped 3; count of bases not matched to a gene: 8.